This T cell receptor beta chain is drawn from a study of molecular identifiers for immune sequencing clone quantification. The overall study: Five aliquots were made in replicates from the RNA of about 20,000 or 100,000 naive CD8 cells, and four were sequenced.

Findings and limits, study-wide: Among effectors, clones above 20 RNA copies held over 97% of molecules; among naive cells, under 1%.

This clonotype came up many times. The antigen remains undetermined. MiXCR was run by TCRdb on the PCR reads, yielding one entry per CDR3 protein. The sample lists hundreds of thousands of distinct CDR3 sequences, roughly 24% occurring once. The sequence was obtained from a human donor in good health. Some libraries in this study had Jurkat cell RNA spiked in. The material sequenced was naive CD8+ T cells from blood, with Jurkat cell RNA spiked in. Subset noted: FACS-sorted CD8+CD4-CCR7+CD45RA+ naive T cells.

This CDR3 reads CASSPLVGKALLEAFF. The CDR3 DNA reads TGTGCCAGCAGTCCACTCGTTGGGAAGGCCCTACTTGAAGCTTTCTTT. J is TRBJ1-1 and V is TRBV28; no clear D. This CDR3 has 16 residues. V was trimmed by 5 bases and J by 7 bases, leaving 23 bases between them. Germline lookup yields CDR1 MDHEN and CDR2 SYDVKM.